This TCR beta chain was captured by sequencing in a study of blood T cells in healthy people across ages. CDR1 SGHTA and CDR2 FQGTGA come from the germline V gene. The CDR3 is made up of 18 amino acids. J gave up 2 bases and V 5 bases, and 9 bases lay outside the gene matches. Together with a sample-barcoded 5' primer, a J-beta primer mix was included in a second PCR lasting 7 to 11 cycles. Each cDNA molecule, via a template-switch adaptor with 12 random nucleotides, was tagged. TCRdb reprocessed the 5' RACE reads with MiXCR, giving one entry per CDR3 protein. The sample lists 1.5 million to 2 million distinct CDR3 sequences; about 39% were seen once.

V and J are TRBV7-3 and TRBJ2-1, with TRBD2 matching 13 bases. The sequence was obtained from a human donor in good health. The sequencing input was blood. The CDR3 sequence: CASSPTSGGAEAYNEQFF. Here the CDR3 DNA reads TGTGCCAGCAGCCCCACTAGCGGGGGGGCCGAAGCCTACAATGAGCAGTTCTTC.